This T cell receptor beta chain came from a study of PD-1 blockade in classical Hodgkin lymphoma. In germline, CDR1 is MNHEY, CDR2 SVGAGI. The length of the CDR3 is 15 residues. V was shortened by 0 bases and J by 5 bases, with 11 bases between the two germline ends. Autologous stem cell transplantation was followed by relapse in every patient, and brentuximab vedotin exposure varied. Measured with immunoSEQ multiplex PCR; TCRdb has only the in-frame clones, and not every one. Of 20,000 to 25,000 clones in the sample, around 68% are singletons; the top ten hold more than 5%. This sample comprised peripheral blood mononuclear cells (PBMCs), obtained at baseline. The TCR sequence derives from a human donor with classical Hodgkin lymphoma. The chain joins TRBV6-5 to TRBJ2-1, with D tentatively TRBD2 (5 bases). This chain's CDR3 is CASSYSLAVNNEQFF. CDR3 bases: TGTGCCAGCAGTTACTCCCTAGCCGTTAACAATGAGCAGTTCTTC.